This T cell receptor (delta chain) was captured by sequencing in a study of γδ T cells in repeated Plasmodium falciparum infection. In the study overall: Donors had four controlled P. falciparum NF54 infections over approximately 600 days. Each infection was followed by sampling at 21 days, plus baseline and some pre-infection draws.

Gammadelta T cells were flow-sorted from PBMC into Vgamma9/Vdelta2+ and Vdelta2-negative populations for bulk analysis. TCRdb reanalyzed the multiplex PCR reads using CATT. Found here are 85,000 to 95,000 delta-chain clones, around 1.4% of them singletons; the top ten hold under 9.5%. V dropped 6 bases and J dropped 0 bases, with 14 bases sitting between them. The CDR3 totals 15 residues. Looked up from germline, CDR1 is TSWWSYY and CDR2 is QGS. This clone was picked up a small number of times. Since a far larger clone is one base different, this is likely a read error. The sample carries other DNA sequences with the same CDR3.

Sequenced input: gamma-delta T cells from blood. This sequence originates from a pool of human donors (malaria-infected and uninfected, not separated). The V and J genes are TRDV1 and TRDJ1; D gene uncertain. Germline matching of the DNA provided the J gene here, since TCRdb leaves it blank. CDR3 in DNA: TGTGCTCTTGGTCGCGCTGGCCCGTACACCGATAAACTCATCTTT. Its translation is CALGRAGPYTDKLIF.